This is a list of T cell receptor beta chains from one sample in a study of OX40 agonist ivuxolimab in advanced cancers. Some clones are missing from TCRdb's copy, which holds only in-frame ones; the method was immunoSEQ multiplex PCR. The table lists around 60,000 clones, 60% to 85% of them singletons. The input for sequencing was CD4+ or CD8+ T cells sorted from blood, taken in a trial of the OX40 agonist ivuxolimab. The receptors were gathered from an adult with an advanced solid tumor such as melanoma, head and neck, liver or kidney cancer. Each CDR3 is given with its conserved first and last residue. D genes are given only for firm matches. Where a row states a size, it is once, few, many or the class of an expanded clone; other rows omit it.

D gene,V gene,J gene,clone size,CDR3 protein,CDR3 DNA
TRBD1,TRBV7-6,TRBJ2-3,.,CASSPRDRGQDTQYF,TGTGCCAGCAGCCCCCGGGACAGGGGGCAAGATACGCAGTATTTT
TRBD1,TRBV4-1,TRBJ1-2,.,CASSHLSDRAFYGYTF,TGCGCCAGCAGCCACCTATCAGACAGGGCCTTTTATGGCTACACCTTC
.,TRBV4-1,TRBJ2-7,.,CASSQVTGTYEQYF,TGCGCCAGCAGCCAAGTCACGGGAACCTACGAGCAGTACTTC
TRBD2,TRBV7-3,TRBJ2-7,.,CASSPSGGSSYEQYF,TGTGCCAGCAGCCCTAGCGGGGGGTCCTCCTACGAGCAGTACTTC
.,TRBV27,TRBJ2-7,.,CASSFTGSANAYEQYF,TGTGCCAGCAGCTTCACAGGGAGCGCAAACGCCTACGAGCAGTACTTC
TRBD1,TRBV7-3,TRBJ2-3,.,CASSFGTGASTDTQYF,TGTGCCAGCAGCTTCGGGACAGGGGCTAGCACAGATACGCAGTATTTT
TRBD1,TRBV9,TRBJ1-4,once,CASSQGALWGEKLFF,TGTGCCAGCAGTCAGGGGGCGCTTTGGGGTGAAAAACTGTTTTTT
.,TRBV13,TRBJ1-5,.,CASSGYTNNQPQHF,TGTGCCAGCAGTGGCTACACCAACAATCAGCCCCAGCATTTT
TRBD1,TRBV19,TRBJ2-7,.,CATGQGVSYEQYF,TGTGCCACCGGACAGGGGGTGTCCTACGAGCAGTACTTC
TRBD1,TRBV25-1,TRBJ1-1,few,CASSDRDSATRNTEAFF,TGTGCCAGCAGTGACCGGGACAGCGCGACGAGGAACACTGAAGCTTTCTTT
TRBD2,TRBV18,TRBJ2-1,.,CASSDRGTSGSSREQFF,TGTGCCAGCTCAGATCGCGGGACTAGCGGGAGTTCAAGGGAGCAGTTCTTC
.,TRBV27,TRBJ2-1,.,CASSPGQAVGGEQFF,TGTGCCAGCAGTCCCGGACAGGCGGTCGGGGGTGAGCAGTTCTTC
.,TRBV6-5,TRBJ2-5,.,CASSYSGETQYF,TGTGCCAGCAGTTACTCTGGGGAGACCCAGTACTTC
TRBD2,TRBV7-2,TRBJ2-1,.,CASSLAGGTSGAEQFF,TGTGCCAGCAGCTTAGCGGGAGGGACTAGCGGGGCCGAGCAGTTCTTC
.,TRBV4-3,TRBJ1-6,.,CASSQEGGLSPLHF,TGCGCCAGCAGCCAAGAGGGAGGACTGTCACCCCTCCACTTT
.,TRBV11-1,TRBJ1-1,.,CASSLARTSGRTEAFF,TGTGCCAGCAGCTTAGCGCGGACCAGTGGGCGCACTGAAGCTTTCTTT
TRBD1,TRBV4-2,TRBJ2-3,.,CASSPDRDRTDTQYF,TGTGCCAGCAGCCCAGACAGGGACCGCACAGATACGCAGTATTTT
.,TRBV6-5,TRBJ1-2,.,CASSYSSGHLNYGYTF,TGTGCCAGCAGTTACTCGTCGGGACACCTTAACTATGGCTACACCTTC
.,TRBV7-6,TRBJ1-1,once,CASSLGPGQNTEAFF,TGTGCCAGCAGCTTAGGCCCGGGACAGAACACTGAAGCTTTCTTT
.,TRBV6-5,TRBJ1-2,.,CASSYSISSGYTF,TGTGCCAGCAGTTACTCTATTTCGAGTGGCTACACCTTC
.,TRBV7-9,TRBJ1-4,.,CASSLPSAVAGNEKLFF,TGTGCCAGCAGCTTACCCTCAGCAGTCGCGGGTAATGAAAAACTGTTTTTT
TRBD2,TRBV4-1,TRBJ2-3,.,CASSQPGLAGGPISTDTQYF,TGCGCCAGCAGCCAGCCGGGACTAGCGGGGGGCCCAATAAGCACAGATACGCAGTATTTT
.,TRBV7-2,TRBJ2-1,.,CASSRRQNNEQFF,TGTGCCAGCAGCCGCCGACAGAACAATGAGCAGTTCTTC
.,TRBV5-4,TRBJ2-3,once,CASSLPITGKDTQYF,TGTGCCAGCAGTCTTCCCATCACAGGAAAAGATACGCAGTATTTT
.,TRBV18,TRBJ1-2,.,CASSLSVMDGLNYGYTF,TGTGCCAGCTCACTATCCGTGATGGACGGATTGAACTATGGCTACACCTTC
TRBD1,TRBV5-8,TRBJ2-1,.,CASTPPDRGWMNEQFF,TGTGCCAGCACCCCCCCGGACAGGGGTTGGATGAATGAGCAGTTCTTC
.,TRBV21-1,TRBJ2-1,.,CASSKDRGSSYNEQFF,TGTGCCAGCAGCAAAGACCGCGGGAGCTCCTACAATGAGCAGTTCTTC
TRBD1,TRBV14,TRBJ1-2,few,CASRPPGQGSFGYTF,TGTGCCAGCAGACCACCGGGACAGGGTTCCTTCGGCTACACCTTC
TRBD2,TRBV6-1,TRBJ2-7,.,CASSDGGGRAYEQYF,TGTGCCAGCAGTGATGGGGGCGGGAGGGCCTACGAGCAGTACTTC
TRBD1,TRBV27,TRBJ1-5,few,CASRWTGVDQPQHF,TGTGCCAGCAGATGGACAGGGGTTGATCAGCCCCAGCATTTT
.,TRBV5-5,TRBJ2-2,.,CASSFQNTGELFF,TGTGCCAGCAGCTTCCAAAACACCGGGGAGCTGTTTTTT
TRBD1,TRBV7-3,TRBJ1-1,.,CASSLDRGFSEAFF,TGTGCCAGCAGTCTCGACAGGGGATTTTCTGAAGCTTTCTTT
.,TRBV7-9,TRBJ2-7,.,CASSLPTASYEQYF,TGTGCCAGCAGCTTACCGACAGCGTCCTACGAGCAGTACTTC
TRBD1,TRBV7-3,TRBJ2-7,.,CASSTNPGTGGSYEQYF,TGTGCCAGCAGCACAAATCCCGGGACAGGGGGGTCCTACGAGCAGTACTTC
TRBD1,TRBV19,TRBJ1-6,.,CASSTTSGGSSPLHF,TGTGCCAGTAGTACCACCTCAGGGGGCTCTTCACCCCTCCACTTT
.,TRBV29-1,TRBJ2-6,.,CSVEVGYGANVLTF,TGCAGCGTTGAAGTGGGGTACGGGGCCAACGTCCTGACTTTC
.,TRBV28,TRBJ1-1,once,CASSLGGSTEAFF,TGTGCCAGCTCGCTGGGGGGGAGCACTGAAGCTTTCTTT
.,TRBV7-2,TRBJ1-5,.,CASSFRSAEPQHF,TGTGCCAGCAGCTTCCGAAGTGCCGAGCCCCAGCATTTT
.,TRBV4-2,TRBJ2-7,.,CASSQEAGGRYEQYF,TGTGCCAGCAGCCAAGAGGCAGGGGGGAGATACGAGCAGTACTTC
.,TRBV5-1,TRBJ1-1,few,CASSPDSSNTEAFF,TGCGCCAGCAGCCCGGACAGCTCGAACACTGAAGCTTTCTTT
.,TRBV4-1,TRBJ2-2,.,CASSQVGVAYTGELFF,TGCGCCAGCAGCCAAGTTGGAGTAGCCTATACCGGGGAGCTGTTTTTT
.,TRBV30,TRBJ2-7,.,CAWSAGLYEQYF,TGTGCCTGGAGTGCAGGGTTGTACGAGCAGTACTTC
.,TRBV5-5,TRBJ1-3,.,CASSAGDISGNTIYF,TGTGCCAGCAGCGCGGGGGACATCTCTGGAAACACCATATATTTT
TRBD1,TRBV4-2,TRBJ2-7,.,CASSSGGRKWEQYF,TGTGCCAGCAGCTCAGGGGGCCGAAAGTGGGAGCAGTACTTC
.,TRBV28,TRBJ2-7,.,CASTSPGLNGYEQYF,TGTGCCAGCACCAGCCCCGGACTGAATGGCTACGAGCAGTACTTC
.,TRBV21-1,TRBJ2-2,.,CASSTCVPTKIRFTGELFF,TGTGCCAGCAGCACCTGCGTCCCTACAAAAATCCGGTTTACCGGGGAGCTGTTTTTT
.,TRBV14,TRBJ1-1,.,CASSRNRGETNTEAFF,TGTGCCAGCAGCCGAAACCGGGGCGAAACGAACACTGAAGCTTTCTTT
TRBD2,TRBV9,TRBJ2-1,.,CASSVDWTSGGNEQFF,TGTGCCAGCAGCGTAGACTGGACTAGCGGGGGTAATGAGCAGTTCTTC
TRBD2,TRBV6-1,TRBJ2-2,.,CASSEWEGLAGGGSRNTGELFF,TGTGCCAGCAGTGAATGGGAGGGACTAGCGGGAGGCGGTTCGAGAAACACCGGGGAGCTGTTTTTT
TRBD2,TRBV27,TRBJ2-1,.,CASSLGLARYNEQFF,TGTGCCAGCAGTTTAGGACTAGCGCGTTACAATGAGCAGTTCTTC
TRBD1,TRBV7-8,TRBJ1-3,.,CASSLRPTGSSGNTIYF,TGTGCCAGCAGCTTAAGACCGACAGGGTCCTCTGGAAACACCATATATTTT
.,TRBV9,TRBJ1-4,.,CASSVGSGGKLFF,TGTGCCAGCAGCGTAGGTAGCGGGGGAAAACTGTTTTTT
.,TRBV5-4,TRBJ2-7,.,CASSLGWGRGYLAYEQYF,TGTGCCAGCAGCTTGGGTTGGGGGCGGGGTTATCTAGCCTACGAGCAGTACTTC